The 16 T cell receptor beta chains reported below all come from one sample, sequenced in a study of shared clonotypes between healthy human individuals. Assay: immunoSEQ multiplex PCR; the TCRdb copy retains only in-frame clones and omits some. The repertoire holds approximately 700,000 clones, 73% seen once, with 1.5% to 2% in the top ten. The sequencing sample was made of memory CD4+ T cells sorted from blood. The subset here: CD45RA-negative fraction. The receptors derive from a woman in her twenties or thirties in good health.

The V and J genes are TRBV6-6 and TRBJ2-3, with D possibly called TRBD1 or TRBD2 (5 bases each). The V end was cut by 7 bases, the J end by 6 bases, with 11 bases between. CDR1 MNHNY and CDR2 SVGAGI come from the germline V gene (reference sequence). The CDR3 has 12 residues. The CDR3 DNA reads TGTGCCAGCAAGGGGTGGGGGGATACGCAGTATTTT. It specifies CASKGWGDTQYF.

This clone was recorded at least ten times. The chain joins TRBV20-1 to TRBJ2-5; D possibly corresponds to TRBD2 (6 bases). This CDR3 has 11 amino acids. CDR1 is DFQATT, CDR2 SNEGSKA, per germline (reference sequence). V lost 3 bases to trimming and J lost 11 bases, with 13 bases between them. The CDR3 reads CSARTRFEQYF. The CDR3 DNA reads as TGCAGTGCTAGGACTAGGTTTGAGCAGTACTTC.

This chain uses TRBV6-6 with TRBJ2-1; 8 bases are shared with TRBD2. The germline gives CDR1 MNHNY, CDR2 SVGAGI (reference sequence). This CDR3 has 14 amino acids. Trimming at V came to 10 bases and at J to 6 bases, leaving 11 bases not matched to a gene. The CDR3 here is CATVGGGPGNEQFF. CDR3 DNA sequence: TGTGCCACCGTCGGGGGGGGTCCGGGCAATGAGCAGTTCTTC.

There are a few counts of this clone. This CDR3 is CSAVRRTGGETQYF. The CDR3 DNA reads TGCAGCGCCGTAAGGAGGACAGGGGGAGAGACCCAGTACTTC. The chain couples TRBV29-1 to TRBJ2-5, with 10 positions matching TRBD1. CDR1 is SQVTM, CDR2 ANQGSEA, per germline. J lost 4 bases, V lost 7 bases, and 9 bases had no gene match. This CDR3 spans 14 amino acids.

In its sample, this clone was seen once. The gene calls are TRBV7-3 and TRBJ1-5; D uncertain. Between the trimmed V and J ends, which lost 2 bases and 0 bases, there was a span of 5 bases. The CDR3 runs 14 residues. Germline V CDR1 and CDR2: SGHTA, FQGTGA. The CDR3 nucleotides read TGTGCCAGCAGCTTACCGAATAGCAATCAGCCCCAGCATTTT. It is translated as CASSLPNSNQPQHF.

Comment on this clone: The same CDR3 is also encoded by other DNA sequences in this sample. The chain combines TRBV6-5 with TRBJ2-7, with no clear D. The CDR3 length is 13 residues. Germline CDR1 is MNHEY and CDR2 is SVGAGI. Trimming shortened V by 0 bases and J by 3 bases, and 6 bases separated the two germline ends. The CDR3: CASSYSTDYEQYF. For the CDR3, the DNA is TGTGCCAGCAGTTACTCGACTGACTACGAGCAGTACTTC.

The chain is built from TRBV10-1 and TRBJ2-1; 9 bases are a match to TRBD2. After removal of 7 bases from V and 3 bases from J, the junction contained 13 bases not matched to a gene. This CDR3 spans 17 amino acids. Germline CDR1 is WNHNN and CDR2 is SYGVQD (reference sequence). The DNA of the CDR3 is TGCGCCAGCACCCTTCGGAGTGGGACTAGCAACTACAATGAGCAGTTCTTC. Protein product: CASTLRSGTSNYNEQFF.

The chain uses TRBV12-5 and TRBJ2-7; TRBD2 aligns across 7 bases. This CDR3 has 16 residues. Trimming removed 5 bases from V and 6 bases from J; junction bases left unmatched: 16. CDR1 is LGHNT and CDR2 is FRNRAP in the germline V gene. This CDR3 is CASGPPTGGVAGEQYF. DNA for the CDR3: TGTGCTAGTGGTCCCCCGACGGGGGGTGTGGCGGGCGAGCAGTACTTC. Full variable domain (outside the CDR3, taken from reference TRBV12-5 and TRBJ2-7): DARVTQTPRHKVTEMGQEVTMRCQPILGHNTVFWYRQTMMQGLELLAYFRNRAPLDDSGMPKDRFSAEMPDATLATLKIQPSEPRDSAVYFCASGPPTGGVAGEQYFGPGTRLTVT.

This clone came up once. The genes are TRBV5-4 and TRBJ1-2, with D tentatively TRBD1 (5 bases). The CDR3 covers 12 residues. CDR1 is SGHNT and CDR2 is YYREEE in the germline V gene (reference sequence). The V and J ends lost 4 bases and 4 bases respectively, with 8 bases between them. The CDR3 reads CASSQGLYGYTF. The CDR3 DNA reads TGTGCCAGCAGCCAGGGTCTCTATGGCTACACCTTC.

The chain is built from TRBV4-2 and TRBJ2-1; TRBD2 aligns across 10 bases. V lost 1 base to trimming and J lost 3 bases; unmatched junction nucleotides: 3. Germline CDR1 is LGHNA and CDR2 is YNFKEQ. CDR3 length: 16 amino acids. The CDR3 loop is CASSQGPSGSYNEQFF. The CDR3 DNA sequence: TGTGCCAGCAGCCAAGGCCCTAGCGGGAGCTACAATGAGCAGTTCTTC.

This clone was counted between two and nine times. This specimen includes other DNA sequences encoding the same CDR3. This sequence joins TRBV5-1 and TRBJ1-4, with 8 nucleotides matching TRBD1. CDR3 length: 14 residues. V trimming: 2 bases; J trimming: 4 bases; junction bases outside the gene matches: 1. Germline CDR1 is SGHRS and CDR2 is YFSETQ. CDR3 in DNA: TGCGCCAGCAGCTTCGGACAGGGTAATGAAAAACTGTTTTTT. Translating gives CASSFGQGNEKLFF.

This clone has only one observation. V usage is TRBV11-3 and J usage is TRBJ2-7, with D possibly TRBD2 on 7 matching bases. The CDR3 runs 14 residues. CDR1 and CDR2 from the germline V gene are SGHNT and YENEEA. Trimming shortened V by 5 bases and J by 6 bases, and 17 bases separated the two germline ends. The CDR3, as DNA: TGTGCCAGCAGCCCCTTGGTGGGGGGGCGCGAGCAGTACTTC. Translating gives CASSPLVGGREQYF.

The chain has TRBV4-1 and TRBJ2-2; 11 bases are shared with TRBD2. The CDR3 runs to 16 residues. J gave up 4 bases and V 3 bases, and 4 bases lay outside the gene matches. CDR1 is MGHRA and CDR2 is YSYEKL in the germline V gene. The CDR3 region has the DNA TGCGCCAGCAGCCACGTTCTAGCGGGGGGCACCGGGGAGCTGTTTTTT. It is translated as CASSHVLAGGTGELFF.

To note about this clone: A much larger clone sits a single nucleotide away, making a read error possible. This sample includes further DNA sequences coding for the same CDR3. V gene TRBV19 combines with J gene TRBJ2-7; D is possibly TRBD1 (5 bases). Trimming took 4 bases from V and 0 from J, leaving 13 bases between them. Germline lookup yields CDR1 LNHDA and CDR2 SQIVND (reference sequence). The CDR3 has 15 residues. CDR3 sequence reads: CASSNQGSSSYEQYF. Here the CDR3 DNA reads TGTGCCAGTAGTAATCAGGGATCCAGCTCCTACGAGCAGTACTTC.

The chain has TRBV5-1 and TRBJ1-1; D uncertain. The germline CDR1 and CDR2 sequences are SGHRS and YFSETQ. The V end lost 0 bases, the J end lost 11 bases, and 17 bases lay between the germline ends. The CDR3 extends over 14 amino acids. In DNA form, the CDR3 reads TGCGCCAGCAGCTTGGCCTGGGTTAGGGAGGGTGCTTTCTTT. It is translated as CASSLAWVREGAFF.

The chain links TRBV27 to TRBJ2-3, with 7 bases aligning to TRBD2. Germline CDR1 is MNHEY and CDR2 is SMNVEV (reference sequence). CDR3 length equals 14 residues. V lost 7 bases, J lost 4 bases, and 8 bases stayed unmatched. CDR3 residues: CASKSGRAADTQYF. CDR3 coding DNA: TGTGCCAGCAAGAGTGGGAGGGCCGCAGATACGCAGTATTTT.